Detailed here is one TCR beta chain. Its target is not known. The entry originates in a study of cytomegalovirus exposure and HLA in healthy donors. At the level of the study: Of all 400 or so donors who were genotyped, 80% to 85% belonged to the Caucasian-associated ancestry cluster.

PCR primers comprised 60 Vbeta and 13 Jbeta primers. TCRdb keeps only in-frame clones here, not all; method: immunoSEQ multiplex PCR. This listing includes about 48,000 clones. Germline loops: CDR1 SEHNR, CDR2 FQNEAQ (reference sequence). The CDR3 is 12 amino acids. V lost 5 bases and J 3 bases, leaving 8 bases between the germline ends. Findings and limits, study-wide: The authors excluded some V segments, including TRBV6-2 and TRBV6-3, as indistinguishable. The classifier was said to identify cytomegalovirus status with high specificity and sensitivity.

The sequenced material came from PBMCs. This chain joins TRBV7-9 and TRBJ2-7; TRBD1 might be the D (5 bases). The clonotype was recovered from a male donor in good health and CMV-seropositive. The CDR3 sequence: CASSADNYEQYF. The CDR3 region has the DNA TGTGCCAGCAGCGCGGACAACTACGAGCAGTACTTC.